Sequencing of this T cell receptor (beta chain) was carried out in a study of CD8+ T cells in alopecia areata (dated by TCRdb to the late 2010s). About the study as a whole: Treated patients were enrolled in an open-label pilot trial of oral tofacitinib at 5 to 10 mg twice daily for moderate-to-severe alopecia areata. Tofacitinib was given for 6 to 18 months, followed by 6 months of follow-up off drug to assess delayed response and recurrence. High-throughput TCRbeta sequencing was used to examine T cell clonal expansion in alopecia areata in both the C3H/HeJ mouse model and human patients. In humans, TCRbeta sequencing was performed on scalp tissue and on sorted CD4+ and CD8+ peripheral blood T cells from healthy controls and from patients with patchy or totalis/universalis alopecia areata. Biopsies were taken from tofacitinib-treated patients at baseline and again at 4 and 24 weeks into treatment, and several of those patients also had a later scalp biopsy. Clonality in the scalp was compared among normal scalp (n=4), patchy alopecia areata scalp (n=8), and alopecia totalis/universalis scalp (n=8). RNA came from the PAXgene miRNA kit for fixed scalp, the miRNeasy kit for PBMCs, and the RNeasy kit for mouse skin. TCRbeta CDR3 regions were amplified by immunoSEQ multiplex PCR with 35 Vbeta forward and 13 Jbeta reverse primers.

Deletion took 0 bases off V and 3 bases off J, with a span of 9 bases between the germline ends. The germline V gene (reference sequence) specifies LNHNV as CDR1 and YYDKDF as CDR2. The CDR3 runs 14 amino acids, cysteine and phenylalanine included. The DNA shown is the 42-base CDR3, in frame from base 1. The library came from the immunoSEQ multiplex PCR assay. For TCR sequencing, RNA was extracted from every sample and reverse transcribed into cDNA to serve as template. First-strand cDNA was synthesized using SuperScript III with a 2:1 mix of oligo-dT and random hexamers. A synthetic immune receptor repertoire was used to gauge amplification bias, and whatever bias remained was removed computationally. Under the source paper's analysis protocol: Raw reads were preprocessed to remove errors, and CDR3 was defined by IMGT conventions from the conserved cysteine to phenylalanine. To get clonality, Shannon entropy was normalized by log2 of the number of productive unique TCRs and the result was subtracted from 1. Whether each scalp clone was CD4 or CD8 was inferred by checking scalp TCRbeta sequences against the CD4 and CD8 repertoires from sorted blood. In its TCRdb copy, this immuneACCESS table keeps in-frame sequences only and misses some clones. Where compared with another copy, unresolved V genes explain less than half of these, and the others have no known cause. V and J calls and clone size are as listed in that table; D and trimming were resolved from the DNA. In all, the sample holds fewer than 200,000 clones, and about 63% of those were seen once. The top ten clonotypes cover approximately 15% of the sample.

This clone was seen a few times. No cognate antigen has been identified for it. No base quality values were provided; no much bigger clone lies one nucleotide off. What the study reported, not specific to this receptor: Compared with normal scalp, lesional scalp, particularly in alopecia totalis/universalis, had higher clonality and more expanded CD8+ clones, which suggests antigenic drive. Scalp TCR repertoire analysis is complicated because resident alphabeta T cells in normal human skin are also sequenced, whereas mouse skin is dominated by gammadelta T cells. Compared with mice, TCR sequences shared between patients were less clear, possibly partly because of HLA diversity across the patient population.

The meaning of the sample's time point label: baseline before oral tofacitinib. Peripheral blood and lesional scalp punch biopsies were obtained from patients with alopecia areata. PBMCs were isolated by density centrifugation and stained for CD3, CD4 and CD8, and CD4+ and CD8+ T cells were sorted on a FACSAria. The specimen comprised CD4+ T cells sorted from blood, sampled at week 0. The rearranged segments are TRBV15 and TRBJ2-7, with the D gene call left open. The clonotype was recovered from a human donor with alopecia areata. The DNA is TGTGCCACCAGCAGAGAGCTGGGGAACTACGAGCAGTACTTC. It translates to CATSRELGNYEQYF.